Presented here are 14 T cell receptor beta chains from one specimen sequenced in a study of beta chain features in type 1 diabetes. TCRB transcripts that were expressed got sequenced, as all of the isolated RNA had been reverse transcribed. Some clones are missing from TCRdb's copy, which holds only in-frame ones; the method was immunoSEQ multiplex PCR. Of hundreds of thousands of clones listed, approximately 15% are singletons. Whole-study findings and limits: Patients with Type 1 diabetes showed moderately but significantly shorter TCRB CDR3s in all four CD4+ subsets.

No antigen has been identified for these receptors. Sequenced sample: naive CD4+ T cells from blood. These receptor sequences come from a man younger than 35 with type 1 diabetes.

This chain connects TRBV28 to TRBJ2-1, with 14 bases fitting TRBD2. The CDR3 length is 16 residues. Germline values: CDR1 MDHEN, CDR2 SYDVKM. The V gene end was trimmed by 6 bases and the J gene end by 8 bases; junction bases not matched to a gene: 9. In nucleotides, the CDR3 is TGTGCCAGCAGATTGGGACTAGCGGGAGTCGACGATGAGCAGTTCTTC. Translating it yields CASRLGLAGVDDEQFF.

There are a few counts of this clone. The V gene is TRBV11-3, the J gene TRBJ2-1; D remains unclear. The germline V gene has CDR1 SGHNT and CDR2 YENEEA. The CDR3 contains 17 residues. Trimming removed 5 bases from V and 4 bases from J, with 21 bases in between. The CDR3 coding sequence is TGTGCCAGCAGCCCGCGGATGGGTACTGGATCATACAATGAGCAGTTCTTC. This translates into CASSPRMGTGSYNEQFF.

The genes are TRBV29-1 and TRBJ2-5; TRBD1 might be the D (6 bases). The J call may be wrong; the DNA end is better matched by TRBJ2-7. CDR3 length: 10 amino acids. The germline CDR1 and CDR2 sequences are SQVTM and ANQGSEA. The CDR3 loop is CSGGTSEQYF. The CDR3 coding sequence is TGCAGCGGAGGGACATCCGAGCAGTACTTC.

The genes are TRBV5-4 and TRBJ1-2, with 12 positions matching TRBD1. The V gene's germline CDR1 is SGHNT and CDR2 YYREEE (reference sequence). Trimming cost V 4 bases and J 7 bases; bases outside gene matches: 11. CDR3 size: 16 residues. CDR3: CASSPTGTGGASGYTF. CDR3 sequence (DNA): TGTGCCAGCAGCCCCACCGGGACAGGGGGCGCAAGTGGCTACACCTTC.

The genes are TRBV5-6 and TRBJ2-5, with D possibly being TRBD1 (5 bases). The CDR3 spans 15 residues. V lost 1 base and J 5 bases, leaving 15 bases between the germline ends. Per the germline V gene, CDR1 is SGHDT and CDR2 is YYEEEE. This CDR3 reads CASSLPPGLGETQYF. The CDR3, as DNA: TGTGCCAGCAGCTTGCCCCCAGGGCTTGGGGAGACCCAGTACTTC.

This clone was seen many times. The J gene is TRBJ2-1, the V gene TRBV29-1; D perhaps matches TRBD2 (5 bases). The CDR3 is 13 amino acids. Germline lookup yields CDR1 SQVTM and CDR2 ANQGSEA. The V end was cut by 7 bases, the J end by 0 bases, with 10 bases between. This CDR3 reads CSASGPSYNEQFF. CDR3 in DNA: TGCAGCGCCAGCGGTCCCTCCTACAATGAGCAGTTCTTC.

This chain links TRBV29-1 with TRBJ2-7; D call uncertain. This CDR3 contains 11 residues. Germline V gene data show CDR1 as SQVTM and CDR2 as ANQGSEA. Trimming removed 4 bases from V and 0 bases from J, with 4 bases in between. CDR3 bases: TGCAGCGTTGTGCGCTCCTACGAGCAGTACTTC. Its translation is CSVVRSYEQYF.

This clone was observed a few times. The chain carries TRBV14 and TRBJ2-3; TRBD1 is a possible D gene (5 bases). From germline, CDR1 is SGHDN and CDR2 FVKESK. The CDR3 extends over 13 amino acids. The ends were cut back, 6 bases at V and 3 bases at J, with 10 bases in the middle. CDR3 residues: CASRTQGTDTQYF. DNA for the CDR3: TGTGCCAGCAGAACTCAGGGTACAGATACGCAGTATTTT.

This clone was detected only a few times. The rearrangement joins TRBV7-2 to TRBJ2-1; TRBD2 matches at 9 bases. V was clipped by 6 bases and J by 7 bases; unmatched bases: 13. Germline V lookup: CDR1 SGHTA, CDR2 FQGNSA. This CDR3 contains 16 residues. The CDR3 nucleotides are TGTGCCAGCAGGACTTCCATAGCGGGAGTGATTAATGAGCAGTTCTTC. As protein: CASRTSIAGVINEQFF.

The table lists this clone with a few counts. The rearrangement joins TRBV12-2 to TRBJ2-7; the table names TRBD2, a call not compared with the DNA. TRBV12-2 is noted as a pseudogene. The CDR3 consists of 15 residues. CDR3 nucleotide sequence: TGTGCAAGTCAGGAGGAGCGGGAGCGGGAGGGCGAGCAGTACTTC. Its protein is CASQEEREREGEQYF.

This clone has more than one count but fewer than ten. The chain has TRBV5-1 and TRBJ1-1; 7 positions agree with TRBD1. CDR3 length: 14 residues. J gave up 3 bases and V 3 bases, and 5 bases lay outside the gene matches. Germline-derived CDR1 and CDR2 are SGHRS and YFSETQ. The CDR3 DNA sequence: TGCGCCAGCAGCTCCAGACAGGGATACACTGAAGCTTTCTTT. Protein product: CASSSRQGYTEAFF.

The chain has TRBV7-9 and TRBJ2-5; 7 nucleotides align to TRBD2. Unmatched junction bases numbered 6, after V lost 5 bases and J lost 3 bases. The CDR3 extends over 14 amino acids. The V gene's germline CDR1 is SEHNR and CDR2 FQNEAQ (reference sequence). CDR3 nucleotides: TGTGCCAGCAGCCAGCGGGACTATAAAGAGACCCAGTACTTC. Translated, it gives CASSQRDYKETQYF.

This chain links TRBV28 with TRBJ2-7; D unresolved. Germline V gene data show CDR1 as MDHEN and CDR2 as SYDVKM. The CDR3 sequence is 12 residues long. V was clipped by 8 bases and J by 3 bases, with 11 bases between them. CDR3 residues: CASSAESYEQYF. The CDR3 DNA reads as TGTGCCAGCTCGGCGGAGAGCTACGAGCAGTACTTC.

This sequence joins TRBV29-1 and TRBJ1-3; no firm D call. The CDR3 is made up of 13 amino acids. Looked up from germline, CDR1 is SQVTM and CDR2 is ANQGSEA. V was pared by 6 bases and J by 0 bases, with 9 bases between. DNA of the CDR3: TGCAGCGTGGTACAGCACTCTGGAAACACCATATATTTT. As protein: CSVVQHSGNTIYF.